This T cell receptor (beta chain) came from a study of vaccination and CD4 T cells after COVID-19. This clonotype appeared a few times. The antigen remains undetermined. The CDR3 sequence is 15 residues long. Trimming removed 6 bases from V and 2 bases from J; junction bases left unmatched: 5. Germline V lookup: CDR1 MNHNS, CDR2 SASEGT. The Oncomine TCR Beta short-read assay was applied to DNA of cultured CD4+ T cells. MiXCR was run by TCRdb on the PCR reads, yielding one entry per CDR3 protein. The sample includes 15,000 to 20,000 distinct CDR3 sequences, approximately 38% of them seen just once. Treatment reported: approximately nine-day PBMC culture with coronavirus spike peptide pools or control peptides (ViraFEST assay).

This chain uses TRBV6-1 with TRBJ1-5, with 9 bases fitting TRBD1. Sample: CD4+ T cells from blood, cultured in vitro. The sequence came from a human donor who had recovered from COVID-19. CDR3 sequence: CASRPGQGGNQPQHF. CDR3 in DNA: TGTGCCAGCAGGCCGGGACAGGGTGGCAATCAGCCCCAGCATTTT.